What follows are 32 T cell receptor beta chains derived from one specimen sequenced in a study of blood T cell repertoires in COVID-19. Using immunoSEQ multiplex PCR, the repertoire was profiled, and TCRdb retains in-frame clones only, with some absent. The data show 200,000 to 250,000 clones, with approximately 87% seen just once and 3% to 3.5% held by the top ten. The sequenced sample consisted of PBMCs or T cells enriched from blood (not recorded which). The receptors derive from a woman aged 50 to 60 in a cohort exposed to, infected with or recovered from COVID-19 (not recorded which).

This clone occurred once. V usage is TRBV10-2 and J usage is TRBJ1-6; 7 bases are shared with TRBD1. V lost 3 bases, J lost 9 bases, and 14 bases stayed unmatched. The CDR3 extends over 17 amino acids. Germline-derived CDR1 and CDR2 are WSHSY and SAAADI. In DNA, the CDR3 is TGCGCCAGCAGTGATAGAGTTGGGAACAGGGGTGGTTCACCCCTCCACTTT. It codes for CASSDRVGNRGGSPLHF.

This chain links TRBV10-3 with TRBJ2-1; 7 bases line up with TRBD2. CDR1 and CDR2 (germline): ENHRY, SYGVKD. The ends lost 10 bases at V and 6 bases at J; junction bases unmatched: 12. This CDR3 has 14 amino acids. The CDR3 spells CATTGTIGFNEQFF. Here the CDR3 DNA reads TGTGCCACCACCGGGACTATCGGTTTCAATGAGCAGTTCTTC.

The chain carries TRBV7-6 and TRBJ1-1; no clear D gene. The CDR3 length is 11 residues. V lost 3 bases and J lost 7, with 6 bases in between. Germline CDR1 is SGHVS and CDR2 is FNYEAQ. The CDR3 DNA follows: TGTGCCAGCAGCTTCCAGTATGAAGCTTTCTTT. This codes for CASSFQYEAFF.

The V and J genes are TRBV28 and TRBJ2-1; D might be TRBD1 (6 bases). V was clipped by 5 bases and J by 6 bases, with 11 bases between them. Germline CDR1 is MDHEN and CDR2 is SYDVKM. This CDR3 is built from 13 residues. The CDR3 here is CASSPGQFNEQFF. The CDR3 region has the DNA TGTGCCAGCAGTCCCGGACAGTTCAATGAGCAGTTCTTC.

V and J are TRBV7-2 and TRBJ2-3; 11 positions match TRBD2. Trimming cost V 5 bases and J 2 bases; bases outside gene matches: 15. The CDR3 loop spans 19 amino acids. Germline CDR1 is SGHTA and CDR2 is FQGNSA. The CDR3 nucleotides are TGTGCCAGCAGCCGCGGGGCTAGCGGGGGGCAAGGGAACACAGATACGCAGTATTTT. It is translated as CASSRGASGGQGNTDTQYF.

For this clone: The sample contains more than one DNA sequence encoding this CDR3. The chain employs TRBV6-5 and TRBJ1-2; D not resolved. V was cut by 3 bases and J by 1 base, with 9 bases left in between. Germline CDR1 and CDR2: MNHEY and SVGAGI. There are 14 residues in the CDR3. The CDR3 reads CASSYSEVNYGYTF. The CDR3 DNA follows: TGTGCCAGCAGTTATTCCGAGGTTAACTATGGCTACACCTTC.

This CDR3 is CASSLQGSNEQFF. Written as DNA, the CDR3 is TGCGCCAGCAGCTTACAGGGGTCCAATGAGCAGTTCTTC. This sequence joins TRBV5-1 and TRBJ2-1; TRBD1 matches 7 bases. V was pared by 2 bases and J by 6 bases, with 2 bases of the junction left unmatched. The germline V gene encodes CDR1 SGHRS and CDR2 YFSETQ. CDR3 length equals 13 residues.

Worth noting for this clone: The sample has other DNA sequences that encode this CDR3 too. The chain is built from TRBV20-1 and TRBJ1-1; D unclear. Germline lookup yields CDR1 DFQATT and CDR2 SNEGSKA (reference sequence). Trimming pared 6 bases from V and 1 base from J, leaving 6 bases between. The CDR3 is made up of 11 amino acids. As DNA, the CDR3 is TGCAGTGCCCGACAGAACACTGAAGCTTTCTTT. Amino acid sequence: CSARQNTEAFF.

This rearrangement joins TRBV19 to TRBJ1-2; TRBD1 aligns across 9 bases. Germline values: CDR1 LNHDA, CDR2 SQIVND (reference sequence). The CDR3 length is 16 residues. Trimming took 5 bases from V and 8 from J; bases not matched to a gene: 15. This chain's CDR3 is CASSPGTGMGKGGYTF. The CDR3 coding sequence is TGTGCCAGTAGTCCCGGGACAGGGATGGGAAAGGGCGGCTACACCTTC. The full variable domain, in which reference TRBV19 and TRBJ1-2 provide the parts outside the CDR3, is DGGITQSPKYLFRKEGQNVTLSCEQNLNHDAMYWYRQDPGQGLRLIYYSQIVNDFQKGDIAEGYSVSREKKESFPLTVTSAQKNPTAFYLCASSPGTGMGKGGYTFGSGTRLTVV.

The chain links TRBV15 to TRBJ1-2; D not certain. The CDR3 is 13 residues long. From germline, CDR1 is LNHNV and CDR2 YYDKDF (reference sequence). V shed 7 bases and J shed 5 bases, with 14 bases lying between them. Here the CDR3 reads CATNLGSSYGYTF. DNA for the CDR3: TGTGCCACCAACCTCGGGTCGTCGTATGGCTACACCTTC.

CDR3 residues: CASSQEELTNEKLFF. The DNA of the CDR3 is TGCGCCAGCAGCCAAGAGGAGTTAACTAATGAAAAACTGTTTTTT. The rearrangement uses TRBV4-3 and TRBJ1-4, with D unresolved. Germline V gives CDR1 LGHNA, CDR2 YSLEER. Trimming pared 0 bases from V and 1 base from J, leaving 6 bases between. The CDR3 is made up of 15 amino acids.

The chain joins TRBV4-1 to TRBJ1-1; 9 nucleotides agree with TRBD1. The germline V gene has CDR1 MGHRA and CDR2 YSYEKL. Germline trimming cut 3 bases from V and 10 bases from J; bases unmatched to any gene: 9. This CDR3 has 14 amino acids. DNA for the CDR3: TGCGCCAGCAGCCAGGGTGCCGGGACAGGGTTAGCTTTCTTT. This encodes CASSQGAGTGLAFF.

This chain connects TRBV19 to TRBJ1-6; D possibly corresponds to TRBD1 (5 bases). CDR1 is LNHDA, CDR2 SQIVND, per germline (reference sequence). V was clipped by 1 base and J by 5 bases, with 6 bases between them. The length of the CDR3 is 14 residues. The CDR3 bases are TGTGCCAGTAGTATAGGACAGAATAATTCACCCCTCCACTTT. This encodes CASSIGQNNSPLHF.

CDR3 sequence (DNA): TGCGCCAGCAGCCAAGATAAAGGTTACGCGGCCCTCAATTCACCCCTCCACTTT. Residues: CASSQDKGYAALNSPLHF. The chain employs TRBV4-3 and TRBJ1-6; D gene uncertain. The CDR3 is 18 residues long. The V end was cut by 0 bases, the J end by 7 bases, with 19 bases between. Germline CDR1 reads LGHNA; CDR2 reads YSLEER.

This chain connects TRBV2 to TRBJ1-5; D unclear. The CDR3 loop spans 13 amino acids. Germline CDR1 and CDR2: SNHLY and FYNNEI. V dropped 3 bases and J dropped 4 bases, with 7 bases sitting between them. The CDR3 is CASSESENQPQHF. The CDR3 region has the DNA TGTGCCAGCAGTGAGAGCGAGAATCAGCCCCAGCATTTT.

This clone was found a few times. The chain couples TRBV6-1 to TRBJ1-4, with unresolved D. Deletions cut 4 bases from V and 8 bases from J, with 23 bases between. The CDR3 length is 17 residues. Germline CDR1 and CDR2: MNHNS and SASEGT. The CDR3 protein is CASSGRSGSGISEKLFF. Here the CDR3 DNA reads TGTGCCAGCAGTGGACGTAGTGGTTCAGGTATTTCGGAAAAACTGTTTTTT.

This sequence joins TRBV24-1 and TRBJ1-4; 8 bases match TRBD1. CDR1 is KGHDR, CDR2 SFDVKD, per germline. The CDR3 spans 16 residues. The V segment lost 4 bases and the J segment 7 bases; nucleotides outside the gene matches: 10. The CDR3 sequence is CATSEGSGTGPEKLFF. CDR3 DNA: TGTGCCACCAGTGAAGGGTCCGGGACAGGACCTGAAAAACTGTTTTTT.

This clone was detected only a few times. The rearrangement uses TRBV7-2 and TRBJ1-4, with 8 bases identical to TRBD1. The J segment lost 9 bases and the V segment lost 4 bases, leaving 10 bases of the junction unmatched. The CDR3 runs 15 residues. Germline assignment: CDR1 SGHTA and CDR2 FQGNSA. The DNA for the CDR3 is TGTGCCAGCAGCTCCCACCTCGGACAGGGACAAAAACTGTTTTTT. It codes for CASSSHLGQGQKLFF.

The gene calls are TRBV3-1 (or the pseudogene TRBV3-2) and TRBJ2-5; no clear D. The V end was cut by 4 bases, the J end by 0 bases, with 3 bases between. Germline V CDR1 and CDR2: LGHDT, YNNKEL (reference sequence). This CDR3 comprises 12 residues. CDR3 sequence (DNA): TGTGCCAGCAGCCCCTACCAAGAGACCCAGTACTTC. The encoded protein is CASSPYQETQYF.

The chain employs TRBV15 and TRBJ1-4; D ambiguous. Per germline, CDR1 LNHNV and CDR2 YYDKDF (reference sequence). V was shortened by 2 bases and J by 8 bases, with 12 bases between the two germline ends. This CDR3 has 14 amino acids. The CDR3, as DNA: TGTGCCACCAGCAGACCCCTATTGGAGGAAAAACTGTTTTTT. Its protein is CATSRPLLEEKLFF.

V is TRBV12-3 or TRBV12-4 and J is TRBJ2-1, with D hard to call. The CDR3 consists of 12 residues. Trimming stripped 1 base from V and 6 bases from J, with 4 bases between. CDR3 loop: CASSLVANEQFF. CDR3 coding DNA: TGTGCCAGCAGTTTAGTAGCCAATGAGCAGTTCTTC.

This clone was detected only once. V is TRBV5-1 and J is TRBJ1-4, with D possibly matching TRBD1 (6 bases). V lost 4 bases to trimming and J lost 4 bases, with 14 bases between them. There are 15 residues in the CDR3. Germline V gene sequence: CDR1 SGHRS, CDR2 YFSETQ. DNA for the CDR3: TGCGCCAGCAGCGCGGACAGTACCTATAATGAAAAACTGTTTTTT. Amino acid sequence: CASSADSTYNEKLFF.

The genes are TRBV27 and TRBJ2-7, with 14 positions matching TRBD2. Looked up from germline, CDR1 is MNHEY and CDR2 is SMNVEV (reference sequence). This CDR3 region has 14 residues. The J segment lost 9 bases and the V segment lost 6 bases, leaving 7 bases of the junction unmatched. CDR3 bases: TGTGCCAGCAGACAGACTAGCGGGGGGGCCCCGCAGTACTTC. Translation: CASRQTSGGAPQYF.

The CDR3 loop reads CAWSALLGARYF. The CDR3 DNA reads as TGTGCCTGGAGCGCCCTTTTGGGGGCGCGGTATTTT. This chain links TRBV30 with TRBJ2-3; D might be TRBD1 (6 bases). Between the trimmed V and J ends, which lost 3 bases and 14 bases, there was a span of 18 bases. The CDR3 runs 12 residues. The V gene's germline CDR1 is GTSNPN and CDR2 SVGIG (reference sequence).

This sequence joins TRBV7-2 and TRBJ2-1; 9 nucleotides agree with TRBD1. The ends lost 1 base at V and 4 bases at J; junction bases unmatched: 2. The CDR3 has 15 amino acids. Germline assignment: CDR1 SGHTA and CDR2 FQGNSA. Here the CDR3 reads CASSLDRGQYNEQFF. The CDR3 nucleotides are TGTGCCAGCAGCTTAGACAGGGGGCAGTACAATGAGCAGTTCTTC.

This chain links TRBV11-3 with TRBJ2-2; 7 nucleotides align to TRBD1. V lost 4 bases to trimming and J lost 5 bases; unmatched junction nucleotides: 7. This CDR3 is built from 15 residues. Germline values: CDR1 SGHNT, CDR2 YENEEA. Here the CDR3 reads CASSSTGATTGELFF. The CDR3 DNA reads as TGTGCCAGCAGCTCCACAGGGGCGACGACCGGGGAGCTGTTTTTT.

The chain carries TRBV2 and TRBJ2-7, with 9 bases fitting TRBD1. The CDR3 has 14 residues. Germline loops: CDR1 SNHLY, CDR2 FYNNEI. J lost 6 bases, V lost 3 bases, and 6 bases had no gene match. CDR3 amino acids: CASSENRGQGEQYF. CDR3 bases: TGTGCCAGCAGTGAGAACAGGGGGCAGGGCGAGCAGTACTTC.

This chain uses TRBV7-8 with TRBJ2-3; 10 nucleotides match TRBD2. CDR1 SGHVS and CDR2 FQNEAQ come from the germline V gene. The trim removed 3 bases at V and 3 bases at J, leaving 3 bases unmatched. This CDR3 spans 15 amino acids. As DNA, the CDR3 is TGTGCCAGCAGCTTTGTTAGCGGGGGGACAGATACGCAGTATTTT. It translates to CASSFVSGGTDTQYF.

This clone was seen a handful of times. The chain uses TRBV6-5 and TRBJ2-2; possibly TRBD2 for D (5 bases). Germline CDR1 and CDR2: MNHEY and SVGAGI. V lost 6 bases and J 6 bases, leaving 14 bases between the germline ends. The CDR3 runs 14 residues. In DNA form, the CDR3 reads TGTGCCAGCAGGGTGAAGGGAGTGGCCGGGGAGCTGTTTTTT. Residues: CASRVKGVAGELFF.

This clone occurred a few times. The CDR3 nucleotides are TGTGCCAGCTTCATGTCGGGGGACTACGAGCAGTACTTC. This translates into CASFMSGDYEQYF. The chain employs TRBV6-5 and TRBJ2-7; D is possibly TRBD2 (6 bases). In germline, CDR1 is MNHEY, CDR2 SVGAGI. The CDR3 has 13 amino acids. V was pared by 8 bases and J by 3 bases, with 14 bases between.

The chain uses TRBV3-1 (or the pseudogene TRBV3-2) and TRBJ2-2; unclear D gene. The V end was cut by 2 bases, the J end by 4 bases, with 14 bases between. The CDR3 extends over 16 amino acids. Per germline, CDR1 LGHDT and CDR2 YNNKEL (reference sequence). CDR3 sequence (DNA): TGTGCCAGCAGCCAAAGCCCGCCCGTACCCACCGGGGAGCTGTTTTTT. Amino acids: CASSQSPPVPTGELFF.

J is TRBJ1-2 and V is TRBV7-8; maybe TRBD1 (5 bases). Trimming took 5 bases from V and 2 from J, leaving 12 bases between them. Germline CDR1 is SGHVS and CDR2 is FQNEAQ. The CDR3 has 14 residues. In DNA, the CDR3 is TGTGCCAGCAGCCTCGATGGGGGGAACTATGGCTACACCTTC. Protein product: CASSLDGGNYGYTF. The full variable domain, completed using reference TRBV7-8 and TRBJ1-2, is GAGVSQSPRYKVAKRGQDVALRCDPISGHVSLFWYQQALGQGPEFLTYFQNEAQLDKSGLPSDRFFAERPEGSVSTLKIQRTQQEDSAVYLCASSLDGGNYGYTFGSGTRLTVV.